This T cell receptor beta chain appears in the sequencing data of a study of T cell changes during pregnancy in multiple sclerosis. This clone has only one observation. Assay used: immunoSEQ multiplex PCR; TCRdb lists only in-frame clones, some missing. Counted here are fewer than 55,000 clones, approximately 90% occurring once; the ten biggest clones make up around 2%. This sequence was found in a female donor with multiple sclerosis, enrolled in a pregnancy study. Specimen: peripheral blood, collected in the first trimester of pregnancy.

The CDR3 sequence: CAWSLDSSYEQYF. DNA of the CDR3: TGTGCCTGGAGTCTGGACAGCTCCTACGAGCAGTACTTC. V is TRBV30 and J is TRBJ2-7, with a weak D call TRBD1 (6 bases). Trimming shortened V by 2 bases and J by 0 bases, and 8 bases separated the two germline ends. Germline CDR1 is GTSNPN and CDR2 is SVGIG (reference sequence). This CDR3 region has 13 residues.